Listed here are 16 T cell receptor beta chains from one sample, sequenced in a study of breast tumors, draining lymph nodes, adjacent tissues. Via MiXCR, TCRdb re-called the multiplex PCR reads, giving one row per CDR3 protein. This table has roughly 260,000 distinct CDR3 sequences, around 31% appearing once. The lymph nodes were axillary draining lymph nodes from breast cancer patients. Specimen: axillary lymph node tissue. The receptors stem from a female donor with breast cancer. Some clones in this sample may be carry-over from other donors' samples.

Of note for this clonotype: Being one base from a much bigger clone, this may be a read error. The rearrangement uses TRBV5-8 and TRBJ2-7, with 7 bases aligning to TRBD1. The CDR3 contains 13 residues. Germline CDR1 reads SGHTS; CDR2 reads YDEGEE. Losses at the gene ends were 3 bases for V and 8 bases for J; bases not matched to a gene: 8. CDR3 coding DNA: TGTGCCAGCAGCTCGGGACAGTCTAGCAAGCAGTACTTC. Its protein product is CASSSGQSSKQYF.

The chain joins TRBV6-5 to TRBJ1-2; D possibly corresponds to TRBD1 (5 bases). Germline assignment: CDR1 MNHEY and CDR2 SVGAGI. V lost 0 bases and J lost 7, with 15 bases in between. The CDR3 covers 15 residues. In nucleotides, the CDR3 is TGTGCCAGCAGTTACTCGGGGACGCCGACGGGTGGCTACACCTTC. Amino acid sequence: CASSYSGTPTGGYTF.

A few counts support this clonotype. A single base separates this from a much larger clone, so it may be a read error. V and J are TRBV7-6 and TRBJ2-1; 8 bases line up with TRBD1. This CDR3 has 15 amino acids. Germline V gene sequence: CDR1 SGHVS, CDR2 FNYEAQ. The CDR3 spells CASSLGQASYNEQLF. The CDR3 nucleotides read TGTGCCAGCAGCTTGGGACAGGCTTCCTACAATGAGCAGCTCTTC.

Concerning this clonotype itself: No conserved phenylalanine or tryptophan is present at the end of the CDR3, so a read error is the likely explanation. The rearrangement joins TRBV10-2 to TRBJ2-3; 8 bases agree with TRBD2. The CDR3 runs 16 residues. The V and J ends lost 7 bases and 3 bases, in that order; junction bases with no gene match: 12. Germline V CDR1 and CDR2: WSHSY, SAAADI. The DNA for the CDR3 is TGCGCCAGCAAGGTCGTACGGGGCGGGGGGACAGATACGCAGTATCTT. Amino acid sequence: CASKVVRGGGTDTQYL.

This clonotype occurred many times. This sequence joins TRBV5-8 and TRBJ2-2; 7 nucleotides line up with TRBD1. CDR1 is SGHTS, CDR2 YDEGEE, per germline. J lost 5 bases, V lost 0 bases, and 4 bases had no gene match. The CDR3 spans 15 residues. The CDR3 sequence is CASSLDRGETGELFF. In nucleotides, the CDR3 is TGTGCCAGCAGCTTGGACAGGGGAGAAACCGGGGAGCTGTTTTTT.

This clonotype was seen ten or more times. The V and J genes are TRBV14 and TRBJ2-3; no clear D. Germline V lookup: CDR1 SGHDN, CDR2 FVKESK. The CDR3 loop spans 16 amino acids. Trimming pared 0 bases from V and 1 base from J, leaving 11 bases between. CDR3 protein: CASSQEKGLGTDTQYF. In nucleotides, the CDR3 is TGTGCCAGCAGCCAAGAGAAAGGGCTCGGCACAGATACGCAGTATTTT.

Remarks on this clonotype: One end of the junction is discordant with germline, which a read error may explain. CDR3 residues: CSARVLAGNAQFF. Written as DNA, the CDR3 is TGCAGTGCTAGAGTTTTAGCGGGGAATGCGCAGTTCTTC. This chain connects TRBV20-1 to TRBJ2-1; 8 nucleotides align to TRBD2. The CDR3 length is 13 residues. Germline V gene lookup returns CDR1 DFQATT and CDR2 SNEGSKA (reference sequence).

This clonotype has a count of ten or more. The CDR3 DNA reads TGTGCCAGCAGCTTGGAGGGACCCCAAAATCAGCCCCAGCATTTT. This translates into CASSLEGPQNQPQHF. The chain has TRBV5-8 and TRBJ1-5; the D gene is possibly TRBD1 (5 bases). This CDR3 has 15 amino acids. CDR1 is SGHTS, CDR2 YDEGEE, per germline. V was clipped by 0 bases and J by 4 bases, with 11 bases between them.

This clonotype was seen many times. DNA for the CDR3: TGTGCCAGTAGTAAGGCCAGCTCCTACGAGCAGTACTTC. This gives the protein CASSKASSYEQYF. V usage is TRBV19 and J usage is TRBJ2-7; D ambiguous. CDR1 is LNHDA and CDR2 is SQIVND in the germline V gene (reference sequence). The CDR3 covers 13 residues. Trimming removed 4 bases from V and 0 bases from J, with 7 bases in between.

The chain carries TRBV20-1 and TRBJ2-2; no definite D call. The CDR3 loop spans 11 amino acids. CDR1 DFQATT and CDR2 SNEGSKA come from the germline V gene (reference sequence). V shed 0 bases and J shed 8 bases, with 4 bases lying between them. The CDR3 nucleotides are TGCAGTGCTAGAGATATAGGGGAGCTGTTTTTT. Its protein is CSARDIGELFF.

This clonotype came up a few times. A much more abundant neighbour one base away suggests this may be a read error. CDR3 DNA sequence: TGTGCCAGTAGTATAGTCGGACTAGCGGGAGAGTTTGAGCAGTTCTTC. Its protein is CASSIVGLAGEFEQFF. V usage is TRBV19 and J usage is TRBJ2-1; 13 nucleotides agree with TRBD2. Germline assignment: CDR1 LNHDA and CDR2 SQIVND (reference sequence). The CDR3 extends over 16 amino acids. V was clipped by 1 base and J by 9 bases; unmatched bases: 6. Together with reference TRBV19 and TRBJ2-1, the CDR3 gives the full variable domain: DGGITQSPKYLFRKEGQNVTLSCEQNLNHDAMYWYRQDPGQGLRLIYYSQIVNDFQKGDIAEGYSVSREKKESFPLTVTSAQKNPTAFYLCASSIVGLAGEFEQFFGPGTRLTVL.

This clonotype came up many times. V gene TRBV15 combines with J gene TRBJ2-3, with D perhaps matching TRBD2 (6 bases). The CDR3 totals 17 residues. V gave up 0 bases and J gave up 0 bases, with 13 bases separating them. From germline, CDR1 is LNHNV and CDR2 YYDKDF (reference sequence). CDR3 sequence (DNA): TGTGCCACCAGCAGAGATAGTAGCGGTCCTAGCACAGATACGCAGTATTTT. This gives the protein CATSRDSSGPSTDTQYF.

Many counts were recorded for this clonotype. The CDR3 DNA reads TGTGCCAGCAGCTTACGCGGGAGGGCCAATGAGCAGTTCTTC. This encodes CASSLRGRANEQFF. The chain combines TRBV11-3 with TRBJ2-1, with 9 bases matching TRBD2. Germline V lookup: CDR1 SGHNT, CDR2 YENEEA. There are 14 residues in the CDR3. Trimming at V came to 2 bases and at J to 6 bases, leaving 2 bases not matched to a gene.

This clonotype was detected ten times or more. The rearrangement uses TRBV19 and TRBJ1-5; D is possibly TRBD1 (6 bases). Germline V gene lookup returns CDR1 LNHDA and CDR2 SQIVND (reference sequence). This CDR3 contains 13 residues. The V end lost 5 bases, the J end lost 4 bases, and 9 bases lay between the germline ends. CDR3 region: CASSPDRNQPQHF. The DNA for the CDR3 is TGTGCCAGTAGTCCTGACAGGAATCAGCCCCAGCATTTT.

This clonotype has ten or more counts. The chain has TRBV2 and TRBJ2-7; the match to TRBD2 covers 8 bases. CDR3 length equals 16 residues. Per germline, CDR1 SNHLY and CDR2 FYNNEI. Losses at the gene ends were 9 bases for V and 6 bases for J; bases not matched to a gene: 19. The CDR3 sequence: CARATQAGALIVEQYF. Here the CDR3 DNA reads TGTGCCAGAGCAACCCAAGCGGGAGCCCTCATCGTCGAGCAGTACTTC.

The sample holds many counts of this clonotype. The J gene is TRBJ2-5, the V gene TRBV7-2, with 7 bases identical to TRBD2. From germline, CDR1 is SGHTA and CDR2 FQGNSA. V was pared by 3 bases and J by 2 bases, with 6 bases of the junction left unmatched. This CDR3 spans 15 amino acids. The CDR3 region is CASSFPGGPQETQYF. As DNA, the CDR3 is TGTGCCAGCAGCTTTCCGGGAGGCCCGCAAGAGACCCAGTACTTC.